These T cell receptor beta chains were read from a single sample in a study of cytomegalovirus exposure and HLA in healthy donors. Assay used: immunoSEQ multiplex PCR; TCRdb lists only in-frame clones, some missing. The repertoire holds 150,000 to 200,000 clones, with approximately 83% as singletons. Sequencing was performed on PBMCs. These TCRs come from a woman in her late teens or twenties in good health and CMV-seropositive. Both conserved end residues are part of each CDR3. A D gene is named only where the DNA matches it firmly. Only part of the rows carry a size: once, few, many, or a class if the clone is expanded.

CDR3aa: CASSQGSGEPGYGYTF
CDR3nt: TGCGCCAGCAGCCAAGGTTCAGGGGAGCCCGGATATGGCTACACCTTC
d_gene: NA
j_gene: TRBJ1-2
v_gene: TRBV4-3
abundance: NA

CDR3aa: CATGTDSSYNSPLHF
CDR3nt: TGTGCCACGGGGACAGATAGCTCCTATAATTCACCCCTCCACTTT
d_gene: TRBD1
j_gene: TRBJ1-6
v_gene: TRBV2
abundance: few

CDR3aa: CASSLDPLRQTNEKLFF
CDR3nt: TGTGCCAGCAGCTTAGATCCCTTAAGACAGACTAATGAAAAACTGTTTTTT
d_gene: NA
j_gene: TRBJ1-4
v_gene: TRBV11-2
abundance: NA

CDR3aa: CSVQGGHYNEQFF
CDR3nt: TGCAGCGTTCAAGGGGGGCACTACAATGAGCAGTTCTTC
d_gene: NA
j_gene: TRBJ2-1
v_gene: TRBV29-1
abundance: NA

CDR3aa: CASSFGGSGELFF
CDR3nt: TGTGCCAGCAGTTTCGGGGGATCCGGGGAGCTGTTTTTT
d_gene: NA
j_gene: TRBJ2-2
v_gene: TRBV27
abundance: NA

CDR3aa: CASTPDGESTDTQYF
CDR3nt: TGTGCCAGCACACCGGACGGGGAAAGCACAGATACGCAGTATTTT
d_gene: NA
j_gene: TRBJ2-3
v_gene: TRBV2
abundance: NA

CDR3aa: CASSLETGSNTEAFF
CDR3nt: TGCGCCAGCAGCCTTGAGACAGGATCGAACACTGAAGCTTTCTTT
d_gene: NA
j_gene: TRBJ1-1
v_gene: TRBV4-1
abundance: NA

CDR3aa: CASSPTTGRNQPQHF
CDR3nt: TGTGCCAGCAGCCCAACGACAGGGCGGAATCAGCCCCAGCATTTT
d_gene: TRBD1
j_gene: TRBJ1-5
v_gene: TRBV11-2
abundance: NA

CDR3aa: CASSPDRDNEQFF
CDR3nt: TGCGCCAGCAGCCCGGACAGGGACAATGAGCAGTTCTTC
d_gene: TRBD1
j_gene: TRBJ2-1
v_gene: TRBV4-3
abundance: few

CDR3aa: CASSTRGLRGYTF
CDR3nt: TGTGCCAGCAGTACAAGGGGGCTTCGAGGCTACACCTTC
d_gene: TRBD1
j_gene: TRBJ1-2
v_gene: TRBV6-1
abundance: NA

CDR3aa: CASSPRGEKLFF
CDR3nt: TGCGCCAGCAGCCCACGGGGAGAAAAACTGTTTTTT
d_gene: NA
j_gene: TRBJ1-4
v_gene: TRBV5-1
abundance: NA

CDR3aa: CASSSISGKYNEQFF
CDR3nt: TGTGCCAGCAGTTCCATTAGCGGAAAGTACAATGAGCAGTTCTTC
d_gene: NA
j_gene: TRBJ2-1
v_gene: TRBV6-6
abundance: NA

CDR3aa: CASSLEQGAYNSPLHF
CDR3nt: TGTGCCAGCAGTTTAGAACAGGGGGCGTATAATTCACCCCTCCACTTT
d_gene: TRBD1
j_gene: TRBJ1-6
v_gene: TRBV27
abundance: NA

CDR3aa: CASSSGTEVIGYGYTF
CDR3nt: TGTGCCAGCTCTTCCGGGACAGAGGTCATCGGCTATGGCTACACCTTC
d_gene: TRBD1
j_gene: TRBJ1-2
v_gene: TRBV18
abundance: once

CDR3aa: CAGSTRLQHTDTQYF
CDR3nt: TGTGCCGGCAGTACTCGACTCCAACACACAGATACGCAGTATTTT
d_gene: NA
j_gene: TRBJ2-3
v_gene: TRBV5-6
abundance: NA

CDR3aa: CASSGLNTGELFF
CDR3nt: TGTGCCAGCAGCGGACTGAACACCGGGGAGCTGTTTTTT
d_gene: NA
j_gene: TRBJ2-2
v_gene: TRBV11-2
abundance: NA

CDR3aa: CASNRSNQPQHF
CDR3nt: TGTGCCAGTAACAGGAGCAATCAGCCCCAGCATTTT
d_gene: NA
j_gene: TRBJ1-5
v_gene: TRBV19
abundance: NA

CDR3aa: CASSPGTLNNEQFF
CDR3nt: TGTGCCAGCAGCCCCGGGACATTAAACAATGAGCAGTTCTTC
d_gene: NA
j_gene: TRBJ2-1
v_gene: TRBV5-6
abundance: NA

CDR3aa: CASSVKGSADTQYF
CDR3nt: TGCGCCAGCAGCGTAAAGGGGTCAGCAGATACGCAGTATTTT
d_gene: NA
j_gene: TRBJ2-3
v_gene: TRBV5-1
abundance: NA

CDR3aa: CASRAGPYGETQYF
CDR3nt: TGTGCCAGCAGGGCGGGACCCTACGGAGAGACCCAGTACTTC
d_gene: NA
j_gene: TRBJ2-5
v_gene: TRBV6-1
abundance: NA

CDR3aa: CASSRSKTGTGNQPQHF
CDR3nt: TGTGCCAGCAGTCGTTCTAAGACAGGGACGGGCAATCAGCCCCAGCATTTT
d_gene: TRBD1
j_gene: TRBJ1-5
v_gene: TRBV2
abundance: once

CDR3aa: CASSGRTDSSTDTQYF
CDR3nt: TGTGCCAGCAGCGGGAGGACTGATTCTAGCACAGATACGCAGTATTTT
d_gene: NA
j_gene: TRBJ2-3
v_gene: TRBV13
abundance: NA

CDR3aa: CASSLGTSGGYTDTQYF
CDR3nt: TGTGCCAGCAGCCTTGGGACTAGCGGGGGGTACACAGATACGCAGTATTTT
d_gene: TRBD2
j_gene: TRBJ2-3
v_gene: TRBV9
abundance: NA

CDR3aa: CSVMKGDQAFF
CDR3nt: TGCAGCGTTATGAAGGGGGACCAAGCTTTCTTT
d_gene: NA
j_gene: TRBJ1-1
v_gene: TRBV29-1
abundance: NA

CDR3aa: CASSETGNTGELFF
CDR3nt: TGTGCCAGCAGTGAGACAGGGAACACCGGGGAGCTGTTTTTT
d_gene: NA
j_gene: TRBJ2-2
v_gene: TRBV6-1
abundance: NA

CDR3aa: CSVDRDRAFF
CDR3nt: TGCAGCGTTGATCGGGACAGAGCTTTCTTT
d_gene: TRBD1
j_gene: TRBJ1-1
v_gene: TRBV29-1
abundance: NA

CDR3aa: CATSKRIRRGQGRNHEQFF
CDR3nt: TGTGCCACCAGCAAGCGGATAAGAAGGGGACAGGGAAGGAATCATGAGCAGTTCTTC
d_gene: TRBD1
j_gene: TRBJ2-1
v_gene: TRBV15
abundance: few

CDR3aa: CASSEVPGNYNEQFF
CDR3nt: TGTGCCAGCAGTGAAGTCCCGGGAAATTACAATGAGCAGTTCTTC
d_gene: NA
j_gene: TRBJ2-1
v_gene: TRBV2
abundance: NA

CDR3aa: CASTRGVYQETQYF
CDR3nt: TGCGCCAGCACGCGCGGTGTGTACCAAGAGACCCAGTACTTC
d_gene: NA
j_gene: TRBJ2-5
v_gene: TRBV10-2
abundance: few

CDR3aa: CASSKDPGQGDTEAFF
CDR3nt: TGTGCCAGCAGCAAAGATCCGGGACAGGGGGACACTGAAGCTTTCTTT
d_gene: NA
j_gene: TRBJ1-1
v_gene: TRBV21-1
abundance: NA

CDR3aa: CSVEIRDRGTDTQYF
CDR3nt: TGCAGCGTTGAAATCCGGGACAGGGGGACAGATACGCAGTATTTT
d_gene: TRBD1
j_gene: TRBJ2-3
v_gene: TRBV29-1
abundance: NA

CDR3aa: CASSRSGGARSGELFF
CDR3nt: TGTGCCAGCAGCCGAAGCGGGGGGGCCAGGTCCGGGGAGCTGTTTTTT
d_gene: TRBD2
j_gene: TRBJ2-2
v_gene: TRBV7-9
abundance: NA

CDR3aa: CASRPPMGGEQFF
CDR3nt: TGTGCCAGCAGACCCCCGATGGGAGGAGAGCAGTTCTTC
d_gene: NA
j_gene: TRBJ2-1
v_gene: TRBV6-5
abundance: NA

CDR3aa: CASSLLGNSNQPQHF
CDR3nt: TGTGCCAGCAGCTTACTCGGGAATAGCAATCAGCCCCAGCATTTT
d_gene: NA
j_gene: TRBJ1-5
v_gene: TRBV7-9
abundance: NA